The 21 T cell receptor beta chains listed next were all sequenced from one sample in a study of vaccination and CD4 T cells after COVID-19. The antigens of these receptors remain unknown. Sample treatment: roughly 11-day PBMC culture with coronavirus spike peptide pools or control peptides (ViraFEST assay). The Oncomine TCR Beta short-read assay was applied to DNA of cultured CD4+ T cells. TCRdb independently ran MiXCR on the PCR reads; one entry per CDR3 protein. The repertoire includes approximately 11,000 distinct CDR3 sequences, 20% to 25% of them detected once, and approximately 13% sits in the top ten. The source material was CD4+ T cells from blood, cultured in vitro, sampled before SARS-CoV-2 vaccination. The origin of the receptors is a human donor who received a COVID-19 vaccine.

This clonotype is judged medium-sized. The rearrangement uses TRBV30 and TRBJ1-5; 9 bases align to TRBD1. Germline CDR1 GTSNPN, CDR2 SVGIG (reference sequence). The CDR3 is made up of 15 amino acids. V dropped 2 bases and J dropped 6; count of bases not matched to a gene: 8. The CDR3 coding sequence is TGTGCCTGGAGTAGTCTGGACAGGGGTACTCAGCCCCAGCATTTT. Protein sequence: CAWSSLDRGTQPQHF.

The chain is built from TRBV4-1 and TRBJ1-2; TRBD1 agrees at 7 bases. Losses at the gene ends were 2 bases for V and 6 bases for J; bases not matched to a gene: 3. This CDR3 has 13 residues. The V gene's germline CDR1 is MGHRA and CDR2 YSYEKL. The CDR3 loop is CASSQRGPDGYTF. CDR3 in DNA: TGCGCCAGCAGCCAAAGGGGGCCTGATGGCTACACCTTC.

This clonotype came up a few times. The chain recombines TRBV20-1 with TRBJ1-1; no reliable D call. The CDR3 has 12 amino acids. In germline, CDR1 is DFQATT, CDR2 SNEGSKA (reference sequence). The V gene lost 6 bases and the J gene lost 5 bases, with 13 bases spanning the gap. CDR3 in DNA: TGCAGTGCCGGGCCGAGAAGGACTGAAGCTTTCTTT. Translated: CSAGPRRTEAFF.

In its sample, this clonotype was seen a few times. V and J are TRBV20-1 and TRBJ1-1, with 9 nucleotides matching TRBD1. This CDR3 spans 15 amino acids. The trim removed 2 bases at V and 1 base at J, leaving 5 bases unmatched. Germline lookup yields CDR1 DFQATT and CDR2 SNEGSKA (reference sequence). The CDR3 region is CSARRTGARNTEAFF. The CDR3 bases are TGCAGTGCTAGAAGGACAGGGGCTCGGAACACTGAAGCTTTCTTT.

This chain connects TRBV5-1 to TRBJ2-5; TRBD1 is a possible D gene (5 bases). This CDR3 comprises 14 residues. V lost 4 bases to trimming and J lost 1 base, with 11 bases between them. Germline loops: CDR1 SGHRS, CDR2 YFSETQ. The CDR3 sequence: CASSAAGRQETQYF. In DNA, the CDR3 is TGCGCCAGCAGCGCCGCAGGGCGCCAAGAGACCCAGTACTTC.

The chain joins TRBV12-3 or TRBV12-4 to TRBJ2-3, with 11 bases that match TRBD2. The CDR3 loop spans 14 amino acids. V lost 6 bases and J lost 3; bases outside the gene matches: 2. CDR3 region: CASRTSGETDTQYF. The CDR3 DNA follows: TGTGCCAGCAGGACTAGCGGGGAAACAGATACGCAGTATTTT.

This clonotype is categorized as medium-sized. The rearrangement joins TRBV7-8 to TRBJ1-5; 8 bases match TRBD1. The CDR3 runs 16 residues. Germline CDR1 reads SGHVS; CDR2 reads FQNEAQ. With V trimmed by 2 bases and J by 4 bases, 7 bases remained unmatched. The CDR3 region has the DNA TGTGCCAGCAGCTTAACCACAGGGGGATTGAATCAGCCCCAGCATTTT. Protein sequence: CASSLTTGGLNQPQHF. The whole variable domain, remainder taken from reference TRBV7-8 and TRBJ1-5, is GAGVSQSPRYKVAKRGQDVALRCDPISGHVSLFWYQQALGQGPEFLTYFQNEAQLDKSGLPSDRFFAERPEGSVSTLKIQRTQQEDSAVYLCASSLTTGGLNQPQHFGDGTRLSIL.

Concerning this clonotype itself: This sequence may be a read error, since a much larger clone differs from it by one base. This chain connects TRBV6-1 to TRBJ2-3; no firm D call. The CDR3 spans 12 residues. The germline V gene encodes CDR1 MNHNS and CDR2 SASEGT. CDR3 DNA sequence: TGTGCCAGCAGTCGGACCACAGATACGGAGTATTTT. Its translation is CASSRTTDTEYF.

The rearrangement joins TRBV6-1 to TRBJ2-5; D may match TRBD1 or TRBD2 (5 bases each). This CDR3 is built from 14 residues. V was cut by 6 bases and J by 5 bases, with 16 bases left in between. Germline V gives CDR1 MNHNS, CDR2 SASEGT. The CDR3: CASRRGVLGETQYF. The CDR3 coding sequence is TGTGCCAGCAGGAGAGGGGTCTTAGGGGAGACCCAGTACTTC.

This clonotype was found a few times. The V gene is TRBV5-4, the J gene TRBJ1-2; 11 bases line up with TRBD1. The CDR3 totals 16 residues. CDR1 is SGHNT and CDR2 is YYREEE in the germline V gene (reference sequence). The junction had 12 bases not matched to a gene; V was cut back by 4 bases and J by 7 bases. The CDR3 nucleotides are TGTGCCAGCAGCCCACTTATAGGACAGGGGGCAGGTGGCTACACCTTC. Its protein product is CASSPLIGQGAGGYTF.

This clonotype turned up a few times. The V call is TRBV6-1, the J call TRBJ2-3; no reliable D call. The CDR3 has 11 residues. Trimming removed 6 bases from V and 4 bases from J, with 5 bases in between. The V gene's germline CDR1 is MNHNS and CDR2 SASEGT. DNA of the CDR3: TGTGCCAGCAGCCCGGCAGATACGCAGTATTTT. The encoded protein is CASSPADTQYF.

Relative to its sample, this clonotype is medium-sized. The CDR3 loop reads CASSKTENTEAFF. In DNA, the CDR3 is TGTGCCAGCAGCAAAACAGAGAACACTGAAGCTTTCTTT. The chain uses TRBV21-1 and TRBJ1-1. TRBV21-1 constitutes a pseudogene. The CDR3 extends over 13 amino acids.

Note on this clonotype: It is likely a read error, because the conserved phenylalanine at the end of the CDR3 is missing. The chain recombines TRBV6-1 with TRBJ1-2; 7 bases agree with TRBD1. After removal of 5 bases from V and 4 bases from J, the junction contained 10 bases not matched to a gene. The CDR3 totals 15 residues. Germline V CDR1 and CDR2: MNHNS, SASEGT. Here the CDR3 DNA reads TGTGCCAGCAGTCCACGACAGGGAGGCAGCTATGGCTACACCTAC. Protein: CASSPRQGGSYGYTY.

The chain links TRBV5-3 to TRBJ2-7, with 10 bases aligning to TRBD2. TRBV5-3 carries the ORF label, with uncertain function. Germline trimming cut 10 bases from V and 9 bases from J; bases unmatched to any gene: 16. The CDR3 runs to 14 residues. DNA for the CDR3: TGTGCCGGATGCAGAGCGGGGGGGCAGTTGGGGCAGTACTTC. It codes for CAGCRAGGQLGQYF.

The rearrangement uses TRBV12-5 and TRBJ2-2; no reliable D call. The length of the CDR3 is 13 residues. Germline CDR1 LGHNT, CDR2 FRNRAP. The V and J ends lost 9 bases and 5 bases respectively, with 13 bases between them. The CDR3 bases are TGTGCTAGCAAATCGGACGGAACCGGGGAGCTGTTTTTT. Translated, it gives CASKSDGTGELFF.

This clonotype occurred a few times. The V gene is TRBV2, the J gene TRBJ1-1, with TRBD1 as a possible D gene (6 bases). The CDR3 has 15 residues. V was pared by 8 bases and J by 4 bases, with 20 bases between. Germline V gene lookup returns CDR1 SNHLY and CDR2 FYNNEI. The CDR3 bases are TGTGCCAGCTTATATTCCGGGACATTGGGCACTGAAGCTTTCTTT. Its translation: CASLYSGTLGTEAFF.

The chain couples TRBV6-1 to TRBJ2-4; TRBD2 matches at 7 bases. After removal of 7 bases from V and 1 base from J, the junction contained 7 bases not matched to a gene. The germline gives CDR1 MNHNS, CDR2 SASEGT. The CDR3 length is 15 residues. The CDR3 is CASTQGGYAKNIQYF. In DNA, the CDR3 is TGTGCCAGCACCCAGGGAGGGTACGCCAAAAACATTCAGTACTTC.

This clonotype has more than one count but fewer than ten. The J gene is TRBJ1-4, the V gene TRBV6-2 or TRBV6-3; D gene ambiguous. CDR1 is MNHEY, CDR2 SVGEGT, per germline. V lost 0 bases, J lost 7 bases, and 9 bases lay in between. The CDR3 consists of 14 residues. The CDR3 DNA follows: TGTGCCAGCAGTTACTCCCTACATGGTGAAAAACTGTTTTTT. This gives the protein CASSYSLHGEKLFF.

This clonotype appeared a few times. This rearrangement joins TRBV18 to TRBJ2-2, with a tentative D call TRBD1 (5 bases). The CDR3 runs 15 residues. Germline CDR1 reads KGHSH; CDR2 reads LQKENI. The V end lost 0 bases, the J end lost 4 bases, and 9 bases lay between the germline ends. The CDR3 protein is CASSPPAQATGELFF. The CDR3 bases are TGTGCCAGCTCACCACCCGCACAGGCCACCGGGGAGCTGTTTTTT.

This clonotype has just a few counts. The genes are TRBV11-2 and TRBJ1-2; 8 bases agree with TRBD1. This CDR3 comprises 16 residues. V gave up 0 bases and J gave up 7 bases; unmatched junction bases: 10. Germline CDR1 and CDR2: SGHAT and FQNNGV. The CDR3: CASSLEWRRGRGGYTF. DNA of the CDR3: TGTGCCAGCAGCTTAGAGTGGCGCAGGGGGCGAGGTGGCTACACCTTC.

CDR3 DNA sequence: TGTGCCAGCAGTTACACCGATCCCGGGACAGGGAACTATGGCTACACCTTC. Amino acid sequence: CASSYTDPGTGNYGYTF. The V and J genes are TRBV6-5 and TRBJ1-2; TRBD1 matches at 9 bases. The germline CDR1 and CDR2 sequences are MNHEY and SVGAGI. The ends lost 2 bases at V and 2 bases at J; junction bases unmatched: 9. The CDR3 runs to 17 residues.